This section outlines one T cell receptor (beta chain) sequence together with its context. Its specific antigen is unknown. Per-nucleotide qualities are absent, and no much larger clonotype sits a single base away. The sample comes from a study of T cell responses to AZD1222 COVID-19 vaccine (dated by TCRdb to the early 2020s). For the wider study: TCR sequencing was performed for about 240 trial participants, of whom 200 to 220 were given two doses of AZD1222 and around 25 were given two doses of MenACWY control vaccine. Trial participants were enrolled into age subgroups of 18-55, 56-69 and 70-plus years, which contained about 150, 28 and 57 TCR-sequenced participants, respectively. Overall results and qualifications from the work: Participants were mostly white British, with more females than males. The authors suggested clonal diversity may have been underestimated. Reportedly, almost half of the unique spike-specific TCRs recognized epitopes lying outside the regions that are mutated in the B.1.351 and B.1.1.7 variants. In the small 56-69-year group, the increase in depth fell short of significance, most likely because of low power. Because no day 14 peak-response samples were available, the repertoires could be characterized only after the peak T cell response. After two AZD1222 doses, spike-specific TCR breadth and depth were significantly higher than at day 0 and than in MenACWY recipients. The whole spike protein was spanned by vaccine-associated CD4 TCRs, and dominant responses were seen in regions 160-218 and 743-854. Only a handful of AZD1222 recipients were SARS-CoV-2 seropositive at baseline, limiting conclusions about previously exposed vaccinees.

Its CDR3 holds 14 amino acids, cysteine through phenylalanine. Solely the CDR3 DNA is kept, with 42 bases framed from the first base. Ends trimmed: V by 10 bases, J by 6 bases; bases unmatched to a gene: 13. Sequences ENHRY (CDR1) and SYGVKD (CDR2) are obtained from the germline V gene. The sample's time point label, in plain terms: about 28 days (+/-7) after the second vaccine dose. AZD1222 recipients whose second dose came at about 4 weeks and those whose second dose came at about 12 weeks were combined into one group, since spike-specific TCR depth and breadth did not differ between the two schedules. Vaccinee samples came from UK trials COV001 and COV002, including a single-blind randomized controlled phase 2/3 trial of AZD1222 (ChAdOx1 nCoV-19) in healthy adults. For TCRbeta chain sequencing, PBMC samples were collected from trial participants at day 0 and at day 28 after the second dose. The CDR3 regions of human TCRbeta chains were analyzed by immunosequencing. Under the source paper's analysis protocol: Repertoire TCRs were checked for matches against a reference library of SARS-CoV-2-specific TCRs that had been generated using the MIRA antigen-specificity platform. Breadth meant the fraction of unique TCRs that were SARS-CoV-2-associated, whereas depth meant the fraction of total T cells that were SARS-CoV-2-associated. Using the MIRA data, each spike-specific TCR was assigned both to the spike region to which the TCR was reactive and to a CD4 or CD8 class. Log10-transformed breadth and depth values were compared by one-way ANOVA with Sidak's multiple comparisons tests. Entries here come from immuneACCESS through TCRdb and include only in-frame sequences with V and J called. Some clones fail to appear in such tables; in the studies checked, an unresolved V gene covers under half of the shortfall, and the cause of the remainder is unknown. V and J calls and clone size are those listed in that table; D and trimming were worked out from the DNA. The sample has some 100,000 clones on record, more than 75% of them singletons. The top ten clonotypes cover roughly a tenth of the sample.

The chain is made from TRBV10-3 and TRBJ2-3; a stretch of 7 junction bases matches TRBD1. The source is an adult who received the AZD1222 COVID-19 vaccine. Sequences were derived from peripheral blood, sampled 28 days after the second AZD1222 dose. The nucleotide sequence reads TGTGCCACCCTGACAGGGTCGGCCAAGGATACGCAGTATTTT. This sequence encodes CATLTGSAKDTQYF.